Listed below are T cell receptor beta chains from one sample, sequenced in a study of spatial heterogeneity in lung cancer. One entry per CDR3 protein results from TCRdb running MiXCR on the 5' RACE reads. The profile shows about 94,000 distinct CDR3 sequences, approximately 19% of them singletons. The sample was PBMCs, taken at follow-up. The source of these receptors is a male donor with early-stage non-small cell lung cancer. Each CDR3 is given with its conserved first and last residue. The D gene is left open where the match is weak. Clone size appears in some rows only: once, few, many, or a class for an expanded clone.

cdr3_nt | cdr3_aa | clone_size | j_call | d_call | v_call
TGCAGTGCGGGACAGGGGGACACTGAAGCTTTCTTT | CSAGQGDTEAFF | NA | TRBJ1-1 | TRBD1 | TRBV20-1
TGCGCCAGCAGCCAAGATGAGGACCTACTCTACGAGCAGTACTTC | CASSQDEDLLYEQYF | NA | TRBJ2-7 | NA | TRBV4-1
TGTGCCAGCAGCCCTTCGGACAGGGGCACTGAAGCTTTCTTT | CASSPSDRGTEAFF | many | TRBJ1-1 | TRBD1 | TRBV3-1
TGCAGTGCTGACTGGGAGGGGGATACGCAGTATTTT | CSADWEGDTQYF | many | TRBJ2-3 | TRBD2 | TRBV20-1
TGTGCCAGCAGTGAATGGGACAGCTCCTACGAGCAGTACTTC | CASSEWDSSYEQYF | few | TRBJ2-7 | TRBD1 | TRBV25-1
TGTGCCAGTAGTGACGGACAGGGTGGCACTGAAGCTTTCTTT | CASSDGQGGTEAFF | many | TRBJ1-1 | TRBD1 | TRBV19
TGTGCCAGCAGCTTAGGCCCAGCATTCGGGGAAGCTTTCTTT | CASSLGPAFGEAFF | few | TRBJ1-1 | NA | TRBV7-8
TGTGCCAGCAGTGGGACAGGGCGTTGGAATGAGCAGTTCTTC | CASSGTGRWNEQFF | many | TRBJ2-1 | TRBD1 | TRBV2
TGTGCCAGCAGTCCGGGGGTTCAAGTTTCACCCCTCCACTTT | CASSPGVQVSPLHF | few | TRBJ1-6 | NA | TRBV9
TGTGCCTGGAAGACAGGGGGAAACACCATATATTTT | CAWKTGGNTIYF | NA | TRBJ1-3 | TRBD1 | TRBV7-9
TGTGCCAGCAGTGAAGCACGAAACACTGAAGCTTTCTTT | CASSEARNTEAFF | NA | TRBJ1-1 | NA | TRBV2